This T cell receptor beta chain was obtained from a study of T cells after yellow fever vaccination. The CDR3 runs 13 residues. Germline CDR1 and CDR2: MNHNY and SVGAGI (reference sequence). Trimming took 10 bases from V and 7 from J, leaving 14 bases between them. They built TCR cDNA with 5'RACE template switching, a step that put in a universal primer site and UMIs. Via MiXCR, TCRdb re-called the 5' RACE reads, giving one row per CDR3 protein. The data show about 340,000 distinct CDR3 sequences, 3% to 4.5% seen once. This TCR came from a man between 18 and 35 years old who received the YFV17D yellow fever vaccine. The V and J genes are TRBV6-6 and TRBJ1-6, with no clear D. The starting material was PBMCs, obtained 5 days after the yellow fever booster vaccination. The CDR3 coding sequence is TGTGCCAACGGAGAATGGGAGAATTCACCCCTCCACTTT. Protein sequence: CANGEWENSPLHF.